These T cell receptor beta chains were read from a single sample in a study of blood T cell repertoires in COVID-19. Profiled with immunoSEQ multiplex PCR; TCRdb holds only in-frame clones, not every one. The sample consists of 130,000 or so clones, around nine tenths of them appearing once. Input material: peripheral blood. The receptor set was obtained from a woman aged 50 to 65 with acute or convalescent COVID-19. CDR3s include the opening cysteine and the closing phenylalanine or tryptophan. D genes are given only for firm matches. The size field is filled for only some rows; it gives once, few, many or a size class.

CDR3 length	V gene	clone size	J gene	D gene	CDR3 protein	CDR3 DNA
15	TRBV5-1	many	TRBJ2-1	TRBD2	CASSLGGREGNEQFF	TGCGCCAGCAGCCTTGGCGGGAGGGAGGGCAATGAGCAGTTCTTC
15	TRBV27	.	TRBJ1-1	.	CASRGGVWMNTEAFF	TGTGCCAGCAGGGGGGGGGTTTGGATGAACACTGAAGCTTTCTTT
15	TRBV10-3	once	TRBJ2-7	TRBD2	CAISESSGRGREQYF	TGTGCCATCAGTGAGTCGAGCGGGAGAGGTCGCGAGCAGTACTTC
13	TRBV4-3	.	TRBJ2-1	TRBD1	CASSHQGAGEQFF	TGCGCCAGCAGCCACCAGGGGGCGGGTGAGCAGTTCTTC
18	TRBV6-2/TRBV6-3	.	TRBJ1-2	.	CASSPAGYIRKGVSGYTF	TGTGCCAGCAGTCCCGCGGGCTACATTAGGAAGGGGGTGAGCGGCTACACCTTC
16	TRBV4-3	.	TRBJ2-2	.	CASSQAAGGVHGELFF	TGCGCCAGCAGCCAGGCGGCCGGGGGAGTTCACGGGGAGCTGTTTTTT
12	TRBV19	.	TRBJ2-7	.	CASSSLGYEQYF	TGTGCCAGTAGTTCACTAGGATACGAGCAGTACTTC
12	TRBV6-2/TRBV6-3	.	TRBJ2-7	.	CASSGQIYEQYF	TGTGCCAGCAGCGGACAGATTTACGAGCAGTACTTC
15	TRBV6-2/TRBV6-3	.	TRBJ1-2	TRBD1	CASSRDRSDLYGYTF	TGTGCCAGCAGTAGGGACAGGAGCGATCTCTATGGCTACACCTTC
16	TRBV19	once	TRBJ2-4	TRBD1	CASSIQGVKAKNIQYF	TGTGCCAGTAGTATCCAGGGGGTGAAGGCCAAAAACATTCAGTACTTC
15	TRBV7-2	few	TRBJ1-5	TRBD1	CASSLVQSGGQPQHF	TGTGCCAGCAGCTTAGTCCAGTCAGGGGGGCAGCCCCAGCATTTT
13	TRBV30	.	TRBJ1-2	.	CAWSAETLYGYTF	TGTGCCTGGAGTGCTGAGACACTCTATGGCTACACCTTC
12	TRBV11-2	.	TRBJ1-1	.	CASSPLYTEAFF	TGTGCCAGCAGCCCCCTCTACACTGAAGCTTTCTTT
15	TRBV3-1/TRBV3-2	.	TRBJ1-1	TRBD1	CASSNLGTANTEAFF	TGTGCCAGCAGCAATCTCGGGACAGCTAACACTGAAGCTTTCTTT
17	TRBV6-2/TRBV6-3	.	TRBJ2-3	.	CASSFRIRGLGTDTQYF	TGTGCCAGCAGTTTCAGAATTAGGGGCCTCGGCACAGATACGCAGTATTTT
13	TRBV10-3	.	TRBJ1-1	TRBD1	CAISTGVNTEAFF	TGTGCCATCAGCACAGGGGTTAACACTGAAGCTTTCTTT
15	TRBV5-1	many	TRBJ2-6	.	CASSLVGSGANVLTF	TGCGCCAGCAGCTTGGTGGGGAGTGGGGCCAACGTCCTGACTTTC
15	TRBV13	.	TRBJ2-7	.	CASSLGRGFGDEQYF	TGTGCCAGCAGCTTAGGCCGAGGGTTTGGAGACGAGCAGTACTTC
16	TRBV19	.	TRBJ1-3	.	CASSPQGGHSGNTIYF	TGTGCCAGTAGCCCCCAGGGCGGACACTCTGGAAACACCATATATTTT
17	TRBV7-9	.	TRBJ1-3	.	CASSQLLDSPSGNTIYF	TGTGCCAGCAGCCAACTTCTGGACAGCCCCTCTGGAAACACCATATATTTT
16	TRBV19	.	TRBJ1-6	.	CASSMSGGRGMSPLHF	TGTGCCAGTAGTATGTCGGGGGGCAGAGGTATGTCACCCCTCCACTTT
15	TRBV4-1	.	TRBJ1-2	.	CASSQDIQASYGYTF	TGCGCCAGCAGCCAAGATATCCAGGCCTCCTATGGCTACACCTTC
14	TRBV6-2/TRBV6-3	few	TRBJ1-1	TRBD1	CASSSRTGNTEAFF	TGTGCCAGCAGTTCAAGGACAGGGAACACTGAAGCTTTCTTT
14	TRBV5-4	.	TRBJ1-2	.	CASSLSHRVYGYTF	TGTGCCAGCAGCTTGAGTCACAGGGTCTATGGCTACACCTTC
12	TRBV24-1	.	TRBJ2-1	.	CATRRGADEQFF	TGTGCCACCAGACGGGGGGCGGACGAGCAGTTCTTC
16	TRBV7-2	.	TRBJ1-1	.	CASSLLGPVGNTEAFF	TGTGCCAGCAGCTTATTGGGCCCGGTTGGGAACACTGAAGCTTTCTTT
15	TRBV7-9	.	TRBJ2-1	TRBD1	CASSPTGAAGNEQFF	TGTGCCAGCAGCCCAACAGGGGCCGCGGGCAATGAGCAGTTCTTC
12	TRBV11-2	.	TRBJ1-2	.	CASSLEGAGYTF	TGTGCCAGCAGCTTAGAGGGGGCTGGCTACACCTTC
11	TRBV24-1	few	TRBJ2-1	.	CATSRGDEQFF	TGTGCCACCAGTCGGGGTGATGAGCAGTTCTTC
13	TRBV7-3	.	TRBJ2-1	TRBD1	CASSRGRLNEQFF	TGTGCCAGCAGCAGGGGGCGGCTCAATGAGCAGTTCTTC
14	TRBV9	.	TRBJ2-7	.	CASSRQGDSYEQYF	TGTGCCAGCTCACGGCAGGGTGACTCCTACGAGCAGTACTTC
14	TRBV19	.	TRBJ1-2	TRBD1	CASTSGTGGHGYTF	TGTGCCAGTACCTCCGGGACAGGGGGCCATGGCTACACCTTC
14	TRBV5-1	.	TRBJ1-6	.	CASSLEIDNSPLHF	TGCGCCAGCAGCTTGGAAATAGATAATTCACCCCTCCACTTT
15	TRBV18	.	TRBJ2-7	TRBD2	CASSPLAGGSYEQYF	TGTGCCAGCTCTCCACTAGCGGGAGGGTCCTACGAGCAGTACTTC
14	TRBV10-2	.	TRBJ2-7	TRBD2	CASTSAGGIYEQYF	TGCGCCAGCACATCTGCGGGGGGCATTTACGAGCAGTACTTC
15	TRBV27	.	TRBJ2-1	TRBD1	CASSPGQGAINEQFF	TGTGCCAGCAGTCCCGGACAGGGGGCGATCAATGAGCAGTTCTTC